The 2 T cell receptor beta chains reported below all come from one sample, sequenced in a study of T cells in Graves' hyperthyroidism and ophthalmopathy. RNA transcripts gave rise to amplified TCR beta CDR3 regions. HTBI primers were used for first-round RT-PCR of the TCR CDR3. Using its own MiXCR run on the multiplex PCR reads, TCRdb lists one record per CDR3 protein. The data contain almost 500,000 distinct CDR3 sequences, around a fifth of them singletons. Sequencing was done on a sample of blood. These receptors came from a woman aged 70-85 years with Graves' ophthalmopathy.

A few counts support this clonotype. The chain joins TRBV10-2 to TRBJ2-3, with D perhaps being TRBD1 or TRBD2 (5 bases each). The CDR3 consists of 14 residues. Germline values: CDR1 WSHSY, CDR2 SAAADI. Deletions cut 3 bases from V and 4 bases from J, with 11 bases between. The CDR3 sequence is CASSEGEKPDTQYF. The CDR3 DNA follows: TGCGCCAGCAGTGAAGGGGAGAAGCCAGATACGCAGTATTTT.

The chain carries TRBV7-8 and TRBJ1-1; D gene uncertain. Trimming stripped 7 bases from V and 1 base from J, with 13 bases between. In germline, CDR1 is SGHVS, CDR2 FQNEAQ. CDR3 length: 14 amino acids. CDR3 DNA: TGTGCCAGCACCTATTTCGGAGGGAACACTGAAGCTTTCTTT. Protein sequence: CASTYFGGNTEAFF.